These T cell receptor beta chains were read from a single sample in a study of blood T cell repertoires in COVID-19. Clones were sequenced by immunoSEQ multiplex PCR, and TCRdb holds only the in-frame ones, with some missing. The sample holds some 330,000 clones, 89% seen once. Source material: peripheral blood. Receptors originate from a woman between 25 and 40 years old with COVID-19, enrolled during active disease. Both conserved end residues are part of each CDR3.

j_call,v_call,cdr3_aa
TRBJ1-2,TRBV11-2,CASSGIQGYLHYGYTF
TRBJ1-5,TRBV7-2,CASSLHFREPPDQPQHF
TRBJ2-1,TRBV19,CASSSLAGTTYNEQFF
TRBJ1-5,TRBV2,CASSEYGAEPQHF
TRBJ1-6,TRBV6-5,CASSLDGDSPLHF
TRBJ2-3,TRBV19,CASSIGLSHTQYF
TRBJ1-1,TRBV24-1,CATRYRGNTEAFF
TRBJ2-7,TRBV20-1,CSAKIRGEQYF
TRBJ1-1,TRBV7-2,CASSSFQGQGTEAFF
TRBJ1-2,TRBV7-9,CASSPGQVYGYTF
TRBJ2-2,TRBV28,CATTGGRTYTGELFF
TRBJ2-3,TRBV18,CASSLQRGKADTQYF
TRBJ1-3,TRBV6-6,CASSRDSGNTIYF
TRBJ1-3,TRBV3-1/TRBV3-2,CARLIDRASSGNTIYF
TRBJ1-2,TRBV24-1,CATSDSPRTDYGYTF
TRBJ1-1,TRBV6-5,CATGWGGITEAFF
TRBJ2-7,TRBV30,CAWTRGGPQNEQYF
TRBJ2-3,TRBV29-1,CSVEGRGQGEIPTDTQYF
TRBJ1-2,TRBV5-4,CASSLAEVETGRKTF
TRBJ2-5,TRBV11-3,CASSSGGGLGDGTQYF
TRBJ1-5,TRBV19,CASSMRQASNQPQHF
TRBJ2-3,TRBV9,CASSVGGSTDTQYF
TRBJ1-4,TRBV14,CASSAQQALGEKLFF
TRBJ1-5,TRBV19,CASSISGGNNQPQHF
TRBJ2-1,TRBV7-2,CASSLALAGNEQFF
TRBJ2-7,TRBV19,CASSLNLAGASYEQYF
TRBJ2-3,TRBV11-2,CASSEQGARDTQYF
TRBJ2-3,TRBV28,CASSPGGADTQYF
TRBJ2-3,TRBV9,CASSSGEVYTDTQYF
TRBJ1-3,TRBV4-2,CASSRGQGASGGNTIYF
TRBJ1-1,TRBV18,CASSPSGQGANTEAFF
TRBJ1-6,TRBV3-1/TRBV3-2,CASSQVAGGISPLHF
TRBJ2-2,TRBV5-5,CASSLVGGLPTGELFF
TRBJ2-2,TRBV28,CASSSLRGGIGELFF
TRBJ2-5,TRBV5-1,CASSLEQEETQYF
TRBJ1-1,TRBV6-5,CASSYSKGRGEAFF
TRBJ2-1,TRBV5-4,CASSSGGVGDYNEQFF
TRBJ1-2,TRBV5-1,CASSLRGQGAGGYTF
TRBJ1-5,TRBV2,CASDGSLVNQPQHF
TRBJ1-2,TRBV29-1,CSVGQNYGYTF
TRBJ1-1,TRBV28,CASSLLTGGDTEAFF
TRBJ2-5,TRBV11-1,CASSLLGGAQETQYF
TRBJ2-2,TRBV4-3,CASSQGAQYTGELFF
TRBJ1-2,TRBV6-5,CASSRQRTMHGYTF
TRBJ2-1,TRBV7-6,CASSLGSSSYNEQFF
TRBJ2-3,TRBV2,CASIASMGGTQYF
TRBJ1-1,TRBV7-9,CASSEARGMNTEAFF
TRBJ2-7,TRBV2,CASRTGQGAYEQYF
TRBJ1-2,TRBV3-1/TRBV3-2,CASSQGGQGGVGGYTF
TRBJ1-2,TRBV28,CASSLRVRGRGYTF
TRBJ1-1,TRBV30,CAWIPRLRGNTEAFF
TRBJ1-2,TRBV19,CASSTVHSGSYGYTF
TRBJ2-5,TRBV7-9,CASSFGGETQYF